The next 22 T cell receptor beta chains were all read from a single sample in a study of T cells in localized non-small cell lung cancer. Some clones are missing from TCRdb's copy, which holds only in-frame ones; the method was immunoSEQ multiplex PCR. The sample contains 30,000 or so clones, 80% to 90% of which appear only once. The specimen comprised peripheral blood, sampled before any cancer treatment. These receptors were taken from a male donor at least 60 years old with stage I lung adenocarcinoma.

The J gene is TRBJ2-7, the V gene TRBV27; TRBD1 matches 12 bases. This CDR3 is built from 15 residues. Germline CDR1 MNHEY, CDR2 SMNVEV (reference sequence). Trimming cost V 8 bases and J 1 base; bases outside gene matches: 6. CDR3 in amino acids: CASRRGQGASYEQYF. The CDR3 DNA follows: TGTGCCAGCCGCCGGGGACAGGGGGCTTCCTACGAGCAGTACTTC.

The chain couples TRBV5-1 to TRBJ2-7; TRBD1 aligns across 9 bases. V lost 0 bases to trimming and J lost 7 bases; unmatched junction nucleotides: 11. CDR3 size: 16 residues. Germline V gene sequence: CDR1 SGHRS, CDR2 YFSETQ. The CDR3 here is CASSLGTGAARDEQYF. The CDR3 DNA sequence: TGCGCCAGCAGCTTGGGGACAGGGGCGGCTAGGGATGAGCAGTACTTC.

This chain connects TRBV5-4 to TRBJ2-2; TRBD2 matches 11 bases. This CDR3 comprises 17 residues. V was clipped by 7 bases and J by 0 bases; unmatched bases: 8. Germline-derived CDR1 and CDR2 are SGHNT and YYREEE (reference sequence). For the CDR3, the DNA is TGTGCCAGCTCCCGTGAGGGACTAGCGGCGAACACCGGGGAGCTGTTTTTT. Its translation is CASSREGLAANTGELFF.

The rearrangement joins TRBV7-2 to TRBJ2-7; either TRBD1 or TRBD2 may fit D (5 bases each). Germline loops: CDR1 SGHTA, CDR2 FQGNSA. The CDR3 loop spans 12 amino acids. V shed 5 bases and J shed 7 bases, with 12 bases lying between them. CDR3 in amino acids: CASSLGEWEQYF. As DNA, the CDR3 is TGTGCCAGCAGCCTGGGGGAGTGGGAGCAGTACTTC.

The V call is TRBV19, the J call TRBJ2-5, with D possibly TRBD1 on 6 matching bases. The CDR3 has 14 amino acids. Germline V gene lookup returns CDR1 LNHDA and CDR2 SQIVND (reference sequence). Trimming shortened V by 5 bases and J by 5 bases, and 15 bases separated the two germline ends. In DNA, the CDR3 is TGTGCCAGTAGTCCCTTAACAGGGACGGAGACCCAGTACTTC. Its translation is CASSPLTGTETQYF.

This sequence joins TRBV7-2 and TRBJ2-7; 11 bases fit TRBD1. The CDR3 has 16 amino acids. Germline CDR1 SGHTA, CDR2 FQGNSA. Trimming cost V 1 base and J 7 bases; bases outside gene matches: 9. The CDR3 sequence: CASSLEVDRGLLEQYF. The CDR3 coding sequence is TGTGCCAGCAGCTTAGAAGTGGACAGGGGGCTATTAGAGCAGTACTTC.

This chain uses TRBV5-1 with TRBJ2-5, with D uncertain. The germline CDR1 and CDR2 sequences are SGHRS and YFSETQ. The V end was cut by 3 bases, the J end by 7 bases, with 16 bases between. CDR3 length: 14 residues. This chain's CDR3 is CASSSLMLEATQYF. CDR3 sequence (DNA): TGCGCCAGCAGCTCGCTTATGTTAGAGGCGACCCAGTACTTC.

This chain uses TRBV19 with TRBJ1-3; D remains ambiguous. CDR3 length: 12 residues. V shed 4 bases and J shed 4 bases, with 5 bases lying between them. The V gene's germline CDR1 is LNHDA and CDR2 SQIVND (reference sequence). The CDR3 loop reads CASSNLGNTIYF. The DNA for the CDR3 is TGTGCCAGTAGTAATCTGGGAAACACCATATATTTT.

This clone appeared once. The chain combines TRBV29-1 with TRBJ1-1; D is possibly TRBD1 (5 bases). This CDR3 contains 12 residues. Trimming removed 5 bases at V and 5 bases at J, with 12 bases between. In germline, CDR1 is SQVTM, CDR2 ANQGSEA. The CDR3 sequence: CSVQQGGTEAFF. DNA of the CDR3: TGCAGCGTTCAGCAGGGAGGAACTGAAGCTTTCTTT.

This clone was seen just once. The V call is TRBV19, the J call TRBJ1-1; perhaps TRBD1 as D (5 bases). Germline V gives CDR1 LNHDA, CDR2 SQIVND (reference sequence). There are 17 residues in the CDR3. V was cut by 7 bases and J by 1 base, with 22 bases left in between. This CDR3 is CASKSRRGLRGNTEAFF. The CDR3 nucleotides are TGTGCCAGTAAAAGCCGCCGGGGCCTCCGGGGGAACACTGAAGCTTTCTTT.

The V and J genes are TRBV5-1 and TRBJ2-7, with unresolved D. The CDR3 consists of 13 residues. Per the germline V gene, CDR1 is SGHRS and CDR2 is YFSETQ. The V gene lost 3 bases and the J gene lost 2 bases, with 9 bases spanning the gap. The CDR3 is CASSYRQAYEQYF. The CDR3 coding sequence is TGCGCCAGCAGCTACAGACAAGCCTACGAGCAGTACTTC. Using reference TRBV5-1 and TRBJ2-7 for the parts outside the CDR3, the full variable domain is KAGVTQTPRYLIKTRGQQVTLSCSPISGHRSVSWYQQTPGQGLQFLFEYFSETQRNKGNFPGRFSGRQFSNSRSEMNVSTLELGDSALYLCASSYRQAYEQYFGPGTRLTVT.

This chain uses TRBV10-3 with TRBJ1-1; D is unresolved. V dropped 5 bases and J dropped 0 bases, with 7 bases sitting between them. Germline CDR1 and CDR2: ENHRY and SYGVKD. This CDR3 is built from 13 residues. In nucleotides, the CDR3 is TGTGCCATCAGTCCTACAGTGAACACTGAAGCTTTCTTT. It is translated as CAISPTVNTEAFF.

This clone occurred once. This sequence joins TRBV11-2 and TRBJ1-4, with 7 positions matching TRBD1. The germline V gene has CDR1 SGHAT and CDR2 FQNNGV. J gave up 8 bases and V 3 bases, and 12 bases lay outside the gene matches. The CDR3 totals 16 residues. CDR3 coding DNA: TGTGCCAGCAGCTTTGGGGGGGGACAGAGGGGCGAAAAACTGTTTTTT. Translated: CASSFGGGQRGEKLFF.

The chain uses TRBV9 and TRBJ2-5, with D perhaps assigned TRBD1 or TRBD2 (6 bases each). The germline V gene has CDR1 SGDLS and CDR2 YYNGEE. Trimming stripped 0 bases from V and 5 bases from J, with 20 bases between. The CDR3 spans 17 residues. The CDR3 DNA reads as TGTGCCAGCAGCGTAGGTGTCTTTGGAGGGGGGAGGGAGACCCAGTACTTC. Its translation: CASSVGVFGGGRETQYF.

The gene calls are TRBV19 and TRBJ1-2, with TRBD1 as a possible D gene (5 bases). This CDR3 is built from 13 residues. With 6 bases removed from V and 8 bases from J, the gap between germline ends came to 16 bases. Germline assignment: CDR1 LNHDA and CDR2 SQIVND (reference sequence). The CDR3 is CASSYPGIQGYTF. CDR3 coding DNA: TGTGCCAGTAGCTATCCAGGGATTCAGGGCTACACCTTC.

This chain uses TRBV11-2 with TRBJ2-7; no reliable D call. The CDR3 contains 13 residues. Germline CDR1 and CDR2: SGHAT and FQNNGV. V lost 5 bases, J lost 1 base, and 9 bases lay in between. The CDR3 DNA reads as TGTGCCAGCAGCCCTCCTGGTTCCTACGAGCAGTACTTC. This translates into CASSPPGSYEQYF.

The chain combines TRBV2 with TRBJ2-5; D gene ambiguous. Germline V gene data show CDR1 as SNHLY and CDR2 as FYNNEI. The CDR3 extends over 12 amino acids. Trimming removed 9 bases at V and 2 bases at J, with 10 bases between. Written as DNA, the CDR3 is TGTGCCAGTCGGTCCGGTCAAGAGACCCAGTACTTC. Its protein is CASRSGQETQYF.

The chain combines TRBV10-1 with TRBJ2-5, with D uncertain. Between the trimmed V and J ends, which lost 2 bases and 3 bases, there was a span of 13 bases. The germline V gene has CDR1 WNHNN and CDR2 SYGVQD (reference sequence). This CDR3 comprises 15 residues. CDR3: CASSEIPGGKETQYF. The DNA for the CDR3 is TGCGCCAGCAGTGAGATCCCGGGTGGGAAAGAGACCCAGTACTTC.

V and J are TRBV29-1 and TRBJ1-1; 8 bases line up with TRBD1. This CDR3 comprises 14 residues. J gave up 2 bases and V 4 bases, and 6 bases lay outside the gene matches. Germline CDR1 reads SQVTM; CDR2 reads ANQGSEA. CDR3 residues: CSVVGPGGNTEAFF. The CDR3 DNA sequence: TGCAGCGTTGTGGGGCCAGGGGGCAACACTGAAGCTTTCTTT.

The chain is built from TRBV10-3 and TRBJ1-1, with D hard to call. V was cut by 4 bases and J by 1 base, with 4 bases left in between. Germline CDR1 ENHRY, CDR2 SYGVKD. This CDR3 has 12 residues. CDR3 bases: TGTGCCATCAGTGTACAGAACACTGAAGCTTTCTTT. This codes for CAISVQNTEAFF.

The chain joins TRBV14 to TRBJ1-1; D remains unclear. Germline CDR1 and CDR2: SGHDN and FVKESK. The CDR3 has 14 amino acids. Deletions cut 0 bases from V and 1 base from J, with 6 bases between. CDR3 sequence reads: CASSQDPGNTEAFF. DNA of the CDR3: TGTGCCAGCAGCCAAGACCCAGGGAACACTGAAGCTTTCTTT.

Of note for this clone: Other DNA sequences within the sample encode an identical CDR3. The chain is built from TRBV9 and TRBJ2-3, with D possibly being TRBD1 (6 bases). Germline V gene sequence: CDR1 SGDLS, CDR2 YYNGEE. V was trimmed by 0 bases and J by 5 bases, leaving 13 bases between them. This CDR3 is built from 15 residues. For the CDR3, the DNA is TGTGCCAGCAGCGTAGAGGGCAGGGGTGGAGATACGCAGTATTTT. This encodes CASSVEGRGGDTQYF.